This paragraph reports one T cell receptor beta chain. The antigen is undetermined. This entry is derived from a study of Graves' ophthalmopathy and Graves' hyperthyroidism. PBMCs came from roughly 10 ml of fresh peripheral blood. Whole-study findings and limits: Ophthalmopathy versus stable hyperthyroidism: 13-signature model gave less than 90% sensitivity, 70% to 83% specificity.

TCR beta CDR3 regions were amplified from RNA transcripts. A first-round RT-PCR used HTBI primers, followed by a second-round multiplex PCR. MiXCR, run by TCRdb on the multiplex PCR reads, gives a single entry per CDR3 protein. The table shows about 57,000 distinct CDR3 sequences, with around 50% occurring only once. Material: peripheral blood. The sequence was collected from an adult woman with Graves' ophthalmopathy.

CDR3 sequence reads: CSAAGANVLTF. Written as DNA, the CDR3 is TGCAGTGCCGCCGGGGCCAACGTCCTGACTTTC. The V gene is TRBV20-1, the J gene TRBJ2-6; D call uncertain. Germline V gives CDR1 DFQATT, CDR2 SNEGSKA (reference sequence). The V end lost 6 bases, the J end lost 4 bases, and 4 bases lay between the germline ends. The CDR3 sequence is 11 residues long.